The 27 T cell receptor beta chains reported below all come from one sample, sequenced in a study of T cells after yellow fever vaccination. From the 5' RACE reads, TCRdb called clonotypes with MiXCR, one entry per CDR3 protein. This sample yields some 300,000 distinct CDR3 sequences, of which approximately 8% are seen a single time; 3% to 4% belongs to the top ten. Sample: CD4+ T cells sorted from PBMCs, taken 5 days after the yellow fever booster vaccination. The receptors were sampled from a man between 18 and 29 years old who received the YFV17D yellow fever vaccine.

This clonotype has only a few counts. The rearrangement links TRBV5-4 to TRBJ2-6; TRBD1 might be the D (6 bases). Germline V gene lookup returns CDR1 SGHNT and CDR2 YYREEE (reference sequence). The CDR3 extends over 17 amino acids. Trimming pared 4 bases from V and 1 base from J, leaving 15 bases between. The CDR3 bases are TGTGCCAGCAGCCCCGGACTCACAGGGTCTGGGGCCAACGTCCTGACTTTC. Its translation is CASSPGLTGSGANVLTF. Supplemented by reference TRBV5-4 and TRBJ2-6, the full variable domain reads ETGVTQSPTHLIKTRGQQVTLRCSSQSGHNTVSWYQQALGQGPQFIFQYYREEENGRGNFPPRFSGLQFPNYSSELNVNALELDDSALYLCASSPGLTGSGANVLTFGAGSRLTVL.

The V and J genes are TRBV7-3 and TRBJ2-5, with D hard to call. This CDR3 region has 13 residues. V was clipped by 3 bases and J by 2 bases, with 7 bases between them. CDR1 and CDR2 from the germline V gene are SGHTA and FQGTGA. The DNA of the CDR3 is TGTGCCAGCAGCTTCAGCATTCAAGAGACCCAGTACTTC. Protein product: CASSFSIQETQYF.

The V gene is TRBV27, the J gene TRBJ1-1; possibly TRBD1 for D (6 bases). V was cut by 7 bases and J by 1 base, with 16 bases left in between. CDR1 and CDR2 (germline): MNHEY, SMNVEV (reference sequence). This CDR3 is 15 amino acids long. The CDR3 DNA reads TGTGCCAGCAATTCGGGGGGCTTGGGGAACACTGAAGCTTTCTTT. Residues: CASNSGGLGNTEAFF.

This chain uses TRBV6-2 or TRBV6-3 with TRBJ2-3, with D hard to call. The V end lost 6 bases, the J end lost 7 bases, and 11 bases lay between the germline ends. The CDR3 is 12 residues long. CDR1 is MNHEY, CDR2 SVGEGT, per germline. CDR3 DNA sequence: TGTGCCAGCAGCGACATCGGGTATACGCAGTATTTT. Amino acids: CASSDIGYTQYF.

This chain uses TRBV7-2 with TRBJ1-4, with D unresolved. Germline values: CDR1 SGHTA, CDR2 FQGNSA. The CDR3 extends over 16 amino acids. Trimming took off 1 base at V and 3 bases at J, with 12 bases between the two ends. As DNA, the CDR3 is TGTGCCAGCAGCTTAGGGTGGCACAATTCTAATGAAAAACTGTTTTTT. Its translation: CASSLGWHNSNEKLFF.

The CDR3 region has the DNA TGTGCCAGCAGTTACTGGGACAGGGGTGGCGGCGAGCAGTACTTC. Protein sequence: CASSYWDRGGGEQYF. The genes are TRBV6-5 and TRBJ2-7; 10 bases map to TRBD1. Germline CDR1 MNHEY, CDR2 SVGAGI. This CDR3 is 15 amino acids long. V shed 1 base, J shed 6 bases, and the junction held 6 bases outside the gene matches.

The sample holds one count of this clonotype. The chain uses TRBV6-1 and TRBJ1-4; D uncertain. The V gene lost 2 bases and the J gene lost 8 bases, with 9 bases spanning the gap. The CDR3 has 13 amino acids. Germline V gene sequence: CDR1 MNHNS, CDR2 SASEGT. The CDR3 is CASSEWFGEKLFF. CDR3 nucleotides: TGTGCCAGCAGTGAATGGTTTGGGGAAAAACTGTTTTTT.

This clonotype showed up many times. The chain links TRBV3-1 to TRBJ1-1; no clear D. The CDR3 spans 17 residues. V was clipped by 0 bases and J by 1 base, with 15 bases between them. Per germline, CDR1 LGHDT and CDR2 YNNKEL (reference sequence). The DNA for the CDR3 is TGTGCCAGCAGCCAAGATGCGTTCGGAAAGAAGAACACTGAAGCTTTCTTT. Translating it yields CASSQDAFGKKNTEAFF.

The chain links TRBV20-1 to TRBJ2-7; 9 bases line up with TRBD2. Per germline, CDR1 DFQATT and CDR2 SNEGSKA (reference sequence). The CDR3 is 15 amino acids. Trimming removed 0 bases from V and 4 bases from J; junction bases left unmatched: 7. The CDR3 region is CSARDLAGSVYEQYF. The CDR3, as DNA: TGCAGTGCTAGAGATCTAGCGGGGTCCGTTTACGAGCAGTACTTC.

This chain joins TRBV10-3 and TRBJ1-2; D gene uncertain. Germline-derived CDR1 and CDR2 are ENHRY and SYGVKD. V was clipped by 2 bases and J by 3 bases, with 7 bases between them. CDR3 length: 13 residues. CDR3 in amino acids: CAISEVEDYGYTF. The CDR3 DNA reads TGTGCCATCAGTGAGGTGGAGGACTATGGCTACACCTTC.

This clonotype has only a few counts. The genes are TRBV7-9 and TRBJ1-5, with D possibly being TRBD1 (5 bases). Germline V gene lookup returns CDR1 SEHNR and CDR2 FQNEAQ (reference sequence). This CDR3 contains 15 residues. V was cut by 5 bases and J by 9 bases, with 20 bases left in between. Here the CDR3 DNA reads TGTGCCAGCAGCCAAACGACAGCCGAGGGGTGGCCCCAGCATTTT. This translates into CASSQTTAEGWPQHF. The entire variable domain, with the rest obtained from reference TRBV7-9 and TRBJ1-5, is as follows: DTGVSQNPRHKITKRGQNVTFRCDPISEHNRLYWYRQTLGQGPEFLTYFQNEAQLEKSRLLSDRFSAERPKGSFSTLEIQRTEQGDSAMYLCASSQTTAEGWPQHFGDGTRLSIL.

V usage is TRBV7-9 and J usage is TRBJ2-2; 8 bases are a match to TRBD2. Germline V gene sequence: CDR1 SEHNR, CDR2 FQNEAQ (reference sequence). J gave up 0 bases and V 4 bases, and 10 bases lay outside the gene matches. CDR3 length equals 18 residues. The CDR3 sequence: CASSSLRGGQSNTGELFF. The CDR3 DNA reads as TGTGCCAGCAGCTCACTCCGGGGGGGCCAATCGAACACCGGGGAGCTGTTTTTT. The variable domain in full, completed from reference TRBV7-9 and TRBJ2-2, reads DTGVSQNPRHKITKRGQNVTFRCDPISEHNRLYWYRQTLGQGPEFLTYFQNEAQLEKSRLLSDRFSAERPKGSFSTLEIQRTEQGDSAMYLCASSSLRGGQSNTGELFFGEGSRLTVL.

The chain couples TRBV6-6 to TRBJ1-1, with D maybe TRBD1 (5 bases). The length of the CDR3 is 16 residues. V lost 0 bases and J 5 bases, leaving 16 bases between the germline ends. Germline-derived CDR1 and CDR2 are MNHNY and SVGAGI (reference sequence). CDR3 nucleotides: TGTGCCAGCAGTTACTCGAACCCGGGACTGACGACTGAAGCTTTCTTT. This sequence encodes CASSYSNPGLTTEAFF.

The sample holds many counts of this clonotype. The genes are TRBV29-1 and TRBJ1-2; 9 nucleotides match TRBD1. Germline CDR1 and CDR2: SQVTM and ANQGSEA. V was clipped by 5 bases and J by 3 bases; unmatched bases: 7. CDR3 length equals 14 residues. CDR3 in amino acids: CSVSHRGRDYGYTF. The CDR3 DNA reads TGCAGCGTTTCCCACAGGGGGCGCGACTATGGCTACACCTTC.

This clonotype was counted ten times or more. The V and J genes are TRBV3-1 and TRBJ2-5; D might be TRBD1 (6 bases). This CDR3 contains 13 residues. Germline V gives CDR1 LGHDT, CDR2 YNNKEL (reference sequence). V dropped 6 bases and J dropped 5 bases, with 13 bases sitting between them. CDR3 sequence reads: CASRRRGMETQYF. CDR3 DNA sequence: TGTGCCAGCAGGCGAAGGGGGATGGAGACCCAGTACTTC.

The genes are TRBV25-1 and TRBJ2-5, with a possible D match to TRBD1 (5 bases). This CDR3 has 14 residues. Germline CDR1 and CDR2: MGHDK and SYGVNS. V dropped 6 bases and J dropped 2 bases, with 13 bases sitting between them. CDR3 loop: CASSRTQQQETQYF. The CDR3, as DNA: TGTGCCAGCAGCCGGACACAGCAGCAAGAGACCCAGTACTTC.

This clonotype was recorded only once. This may be a read error, as it is one base from a much larger clone. The chain employs TRBV6-1 and TRBJ2-6; 11 bases line up with TRBD1. CDR3 length: 16 amino acids. Germline V gene data show CDR1 as MNHNS and CDR2 as SASEGT. Trimming cost V 6 bases and J 0 bases; bases outside gene matches: 1. The DNA of the CDR3 is TGTGCCAGCAGGGGACAGGGGGGCTCTGGGGCCAACGTCCTGACTTTC. As protein: CASRGQGGSGANVLTF.

This rearrangement joins TRBV6-2 or TRBV6-3 to TRBJ2-7; possible D gene TRBD1, 5 bases. V lost 4 bases and J 2 bases, leaving 9 bases between the germline ends. The CDR3 has 13 residues. From germline, CDR1 is MNHEY and CDR2 SVGEGT. DNA for the CDR3: TGTGCCAGCAGTTCCAGGGTCGCCTACGAGCAGTACGTC. Translated: CASSSRVAYEQYV.

The table lists this clonotype with a few counts. The chain employs TRBV4-3 and TRBJ1-6; 7 bases match TRBD1. Losses at the gene ends were 2 bases for V and 4 bases for J; bases not matched to a gene: 8. The CDR3 covers 17 residues. Germline CDR1 LGHNA, CDR2 YSLEER. The CDR3, as DNA: TGCGCCAGCAGCCAAATTTCGGACAGGAGATATAATTCACCCCTCCACTTT. This codes for CASSQISDRRYNSPLHF.

This clonotype was counted ten times or more. V is TRBV7-9 and J is TRBJ1-4; D uncertain. The CDR3 has 12 residues. The V gene lost 5 bases and the J gene lost 5 bases, with 6 bases spanning the gap. Per germline, CDR1 SEHNR and CDR2 FQNEAQ (reference sequence). DNA of the CDR3: TGTGCCAGCAGCACCCTAAATGAAAAACTGTTTTTT. Translated: CASSTLNEKLFF. Full variable domain (outside the CDR3, taken from reference TRBV7-9 and TRBJ1-4): DTGVSQNPRHKITKRGQNVTFRCDPISEHNRLYWYRQTLGQGPEFLTYFQNEAQLEKSRLLSDRFSAERPKGSFSTLEIQRTEQGDSAMYLCASSTLNEKLFFGSGTQLSVL.

This clonotype was observed at least ten times. The chain couples TRBV9 to TRBJ2-1; TRBD2 is a possible D gene (5 bases). This CDR3 spans 13 amino acids. CDR1 and CDR2 from the germline V gene are SGDLS and YYNGEE. The V gene lost 0 bases and the J gene lost 9 bases, with 10 bases spanning the gap. CDR3 protein: CASSVGSGGEQFF. The CDR3 DNA sequence: TGTGCCAGCAGCGTAGGGTCAGGAGGTGAGCAGTTCTTC.

This clonotype was seen repeatedly, ten times or more. The chain joins TRBV19 to TRBJ2-5; 8 bases fit TRBD1. The CDR3 runs to 14 residues. CDR1 is LNHDA, CDR2 SQIVND, per germline (reference sequence). With V trimmed by 3 bases and J by 4 bases, 4 bases remained unmatched. The CDR3 DNA follows: TGTGCCAGTAGTATTTCAGGGGGCGGAGAGACCCAGTACTTC. Translated: CASSISGGGETQYF.

Only a few counts were recorded for this clonotype. V gene TRBV20-1 combines with J gene TRBJ2-7; 8 bases are shared with TRBD1. The CDR3 has 12 amino acids. Trimming at V came to 5 bases and at J to 2 bases, leaving 2 bases not matched to a gene. Germline loops: CDR1 DFQATT, CDR2 SNEGSKA (reference sequence). CDR3 DNA sequence: TGCAGTGCTCAACAGGGGGCCTACGAGCAGTACTTC. Its protein product is CSAQQGAYEQYF.

This clonotype was counted between two and nine times. The gene calls are TRBV5-6 and TRBJ2-7, with D possibly being TRBD1 or TRBD2 (6 bases each). V shed 6 bases and J shed 1 base, with 23 bases lying between them. The V gene's germline CDR1 is SGHDT and CDR2 YYEEEE. The CDR3 loop spans 17 amino acids. This CDR3 reads CASTPGGPLWGSYEQYF. Here the CDR3 DNA reads TGTGCCAGCACACCCGGGGGCCCCCTATGGGGTTCCTACGAGCAGTACTTC. Variable domain in full (rest from reference TRBV5-6 and TRBJ2-7): DAGVTQSPTHLIKTRGQQVTLRCSPKSGHDTVSWYQQALGQGPQFIFQYYEEEERQRGNFPDRFSGHQFPNYSSELNVNALLLGDSALYLCASTPGGPLWGSYEQYFGPGTRLTVT.

This clonotype has only a few counts. The V and J genes are TRBV24-1 and TRBJ1-6; D is unclear. The CDR3 length is 17 residues. The V end was cut by 5 bases, the J end by 7 bases, with 20 bases between. Germline CDR1 reads KGHDR; CDR2 reads SFDVKD. CDR3 amino acids: CATSGPMTSGSNSPLHF. CDR3 in DNA: TGTGCCACCAGTGGTCCTATGACCTCGGGGTCAAATTCACCCCTCCACTTT.

This clonotype was seen only a few times. The chain is built from TRBV3-1 and TRBJ1-2; D remains ambiguous. Germline CDR1 LGHDT, CDR2 YNNKEL (reference sequence). This CDR3 spans 13 amino acids. V lost 0 bases, J lost 4 bases, and 6 bases lay in between. The CDR3 coding sequence is TGTGCCAGCAGCCAAGAAATGGCCTATGGCTACACCTTC. As protein: CASSQEMAYGYTF.

This clonotype was seen a handful of times. This chain uses TRBV20-1 with TRBJ2-5; no clear D. In germline, CDR1 is DFQATT, CDR2 SNEGSKA (reference sequence). This CDR3 contains 15 residues. Trimming took 0 bases from V and 1 from J, leaving 12 bases between them. The CDR3 reads CSARDPLGVQETQYF. The CDR3 DNA follows: TGCAGTGCTAGAGATCCCCTAGGCGTCCAAGAGACCCAGTACTTC.